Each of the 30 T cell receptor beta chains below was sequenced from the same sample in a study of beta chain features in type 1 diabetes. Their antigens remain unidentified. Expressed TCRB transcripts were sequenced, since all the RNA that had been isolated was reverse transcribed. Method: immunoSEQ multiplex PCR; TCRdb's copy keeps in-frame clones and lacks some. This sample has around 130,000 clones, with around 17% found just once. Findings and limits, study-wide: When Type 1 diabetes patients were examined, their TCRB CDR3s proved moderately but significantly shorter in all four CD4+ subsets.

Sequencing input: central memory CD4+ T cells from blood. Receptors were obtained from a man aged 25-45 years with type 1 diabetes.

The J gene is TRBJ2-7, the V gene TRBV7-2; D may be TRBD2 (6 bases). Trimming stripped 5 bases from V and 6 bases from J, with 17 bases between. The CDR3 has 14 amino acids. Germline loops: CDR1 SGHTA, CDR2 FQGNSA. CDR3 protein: CASSPSGGVSEQYF. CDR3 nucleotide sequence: TGTGCCAGCAGCCCGTCTGGCGGGGTGAGCGAGCAGTACTTC.

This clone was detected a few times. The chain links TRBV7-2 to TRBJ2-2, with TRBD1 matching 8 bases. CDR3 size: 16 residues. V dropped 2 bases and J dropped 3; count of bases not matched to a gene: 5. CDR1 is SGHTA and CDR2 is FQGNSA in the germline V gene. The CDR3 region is CASSLLQGADTGELFF. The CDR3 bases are TGTGCCAGCAGCTTACTCCAGGGGGCGGACACCGGGGAGCTGTTTTTT.

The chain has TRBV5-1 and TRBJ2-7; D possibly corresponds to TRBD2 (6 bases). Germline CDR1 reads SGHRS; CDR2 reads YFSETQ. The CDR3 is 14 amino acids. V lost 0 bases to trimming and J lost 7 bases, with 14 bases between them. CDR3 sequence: CASSLAVGLREQYF. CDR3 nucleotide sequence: TGCGCCAGCAGCTTGGCTGTGGGACTGCGAGAGCAGTACTTC. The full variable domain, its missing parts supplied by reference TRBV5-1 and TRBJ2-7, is KAGVTQTPRYLIKTRGQQVTLSCSPISGHRSVSWYQQTPGQGLQFLFEYFSETQRNKGNFPGRFSGRQFSNSRSEMNVSTLELGDSALYLCASSLAVGLREQYFGPGTRLTVT.

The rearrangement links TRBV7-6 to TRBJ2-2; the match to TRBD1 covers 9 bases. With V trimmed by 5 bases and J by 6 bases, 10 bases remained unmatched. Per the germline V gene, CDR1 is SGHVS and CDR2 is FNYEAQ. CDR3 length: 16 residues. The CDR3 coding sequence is TGTGCCAGCAGCCTCCGCACAGGGGGCGCTTCCGGGGAGCTGTTTTTT. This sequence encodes CASSLRTGGASGELFF.

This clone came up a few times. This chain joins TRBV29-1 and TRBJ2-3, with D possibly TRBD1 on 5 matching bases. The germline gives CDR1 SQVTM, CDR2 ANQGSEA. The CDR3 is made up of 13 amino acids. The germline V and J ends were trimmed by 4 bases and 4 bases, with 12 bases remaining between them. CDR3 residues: CSVAGQGSDTQYF. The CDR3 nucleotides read TGCAGCGTTGCAGGTCAGGGTTCAGATACGCAGTATTTT.

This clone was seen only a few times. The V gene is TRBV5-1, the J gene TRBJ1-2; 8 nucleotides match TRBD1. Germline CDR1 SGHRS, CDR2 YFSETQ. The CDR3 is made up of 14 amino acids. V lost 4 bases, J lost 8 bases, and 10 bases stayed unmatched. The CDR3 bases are TGCGCCAGCAGCGACACGGACAGGGTGACAGGCTACACCTTC. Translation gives CASSDTDRVTGYTF.

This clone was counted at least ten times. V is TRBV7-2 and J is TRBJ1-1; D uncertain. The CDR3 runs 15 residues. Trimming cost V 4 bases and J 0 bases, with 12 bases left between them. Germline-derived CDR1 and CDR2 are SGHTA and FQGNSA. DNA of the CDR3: TGTGCCAGCAGCTCGCACCCGGGGATGAACACTGAAGCTTTCTTT. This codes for CASSSHPGMNTEAFF.

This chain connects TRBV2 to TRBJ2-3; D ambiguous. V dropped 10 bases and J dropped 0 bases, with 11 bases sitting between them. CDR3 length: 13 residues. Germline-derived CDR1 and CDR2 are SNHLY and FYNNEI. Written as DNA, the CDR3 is TGTGCCACCAGCTATACTAGCACAGATACGCAGTATTTT. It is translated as CATSYTSTDTQYF.

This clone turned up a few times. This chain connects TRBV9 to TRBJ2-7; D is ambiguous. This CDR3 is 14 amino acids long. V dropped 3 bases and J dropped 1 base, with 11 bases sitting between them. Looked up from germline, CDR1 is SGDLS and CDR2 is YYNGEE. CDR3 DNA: TGTGCCAGCAGCGAGAGGACGGATTCCTACGAGCAGTACTTC. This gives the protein CASSERTDSYEQYF.

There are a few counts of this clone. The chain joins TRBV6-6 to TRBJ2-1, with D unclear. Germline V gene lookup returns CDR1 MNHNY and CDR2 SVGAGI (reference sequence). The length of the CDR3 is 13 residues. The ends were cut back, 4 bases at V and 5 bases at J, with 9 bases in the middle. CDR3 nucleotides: TGTGCCAGCAGTTGGGTGGATGACAATGAGCAGTTCTTC. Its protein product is CASSWVDDNEQFF.

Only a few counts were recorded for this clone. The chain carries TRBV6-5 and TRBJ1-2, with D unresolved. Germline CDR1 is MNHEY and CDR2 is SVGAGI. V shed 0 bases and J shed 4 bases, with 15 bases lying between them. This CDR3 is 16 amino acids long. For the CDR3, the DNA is TGTGCCAGCAGTTACTCAAGGACGGCTCTTTCCTATGGCTACACCTTC. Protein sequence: CASSYSRTALSYGYTF.

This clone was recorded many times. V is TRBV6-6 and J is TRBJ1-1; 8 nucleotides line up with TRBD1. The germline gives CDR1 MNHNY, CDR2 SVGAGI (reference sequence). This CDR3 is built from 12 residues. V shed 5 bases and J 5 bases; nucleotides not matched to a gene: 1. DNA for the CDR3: TGTGCCAGCAGTCGACAGGGGACTGAAGCTTTCTTT. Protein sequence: CASSRQGTEAFF.

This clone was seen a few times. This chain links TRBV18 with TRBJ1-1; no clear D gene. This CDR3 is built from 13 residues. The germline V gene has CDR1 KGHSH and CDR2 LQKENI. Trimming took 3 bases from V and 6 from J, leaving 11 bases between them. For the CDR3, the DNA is TGTGCCAGCTCACCGCGGGCGGAGGCTGAAGCTTTCTTT. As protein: CASSPRAEAEAFF. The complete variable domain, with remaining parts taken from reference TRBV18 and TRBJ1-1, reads NAGVMQNPRHLVRRRGQEARLRCSPMKGHSHVYWYRQLPEEGLKFMVYLQKENIIDESGMPKERFSAEFPKEGPSILRIQQVVRGDSAAYFCASSPRAEAEAFFGQGTRLTVV.

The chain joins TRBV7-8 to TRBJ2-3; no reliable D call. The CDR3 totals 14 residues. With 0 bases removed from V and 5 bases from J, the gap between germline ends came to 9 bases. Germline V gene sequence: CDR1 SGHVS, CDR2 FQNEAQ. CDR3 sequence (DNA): TGTGCCAGCAGCTTAGCCCCAGCGAGAGATACGCAGTATTTT. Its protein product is CASSLAPARDTQYF.

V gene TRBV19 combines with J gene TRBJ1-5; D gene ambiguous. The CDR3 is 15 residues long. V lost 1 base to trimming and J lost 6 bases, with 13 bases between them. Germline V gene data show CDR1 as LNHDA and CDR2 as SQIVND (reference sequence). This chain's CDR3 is CASSIGKVGSQPQHF. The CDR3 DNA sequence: TGTGCCAGTAGTATAGGTAAAGTTGGGTCTCAGCCCCAGCATTTT.

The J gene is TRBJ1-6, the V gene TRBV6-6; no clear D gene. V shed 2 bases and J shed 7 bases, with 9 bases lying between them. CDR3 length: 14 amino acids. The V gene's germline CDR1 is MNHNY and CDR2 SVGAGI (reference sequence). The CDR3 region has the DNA TGTGCCAGCAGTTACCCCCTGGGAAATTCACCCCTCCACTTT. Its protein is CASSYPLGNSPLHF.

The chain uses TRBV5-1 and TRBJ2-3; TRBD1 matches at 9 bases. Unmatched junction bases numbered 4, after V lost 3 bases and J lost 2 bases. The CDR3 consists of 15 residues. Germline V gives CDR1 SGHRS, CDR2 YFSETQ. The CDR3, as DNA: TGCGCCAGCAGCTACCGGGACAGGGACACAGATACGCAGTATTTT. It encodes CASSYRDRDTDTQYF. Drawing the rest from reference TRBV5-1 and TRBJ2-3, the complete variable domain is KAGVTQTPRYLIKTRGQQVTLSCSPISGHRSVSWYQQTPGQGLQFLFEYFSETQRNKGNFPGRFSGRQFSNSRSEMNVSTLELGDSALYLCASSYRDRDTDTQYFGPGTRLTVL.

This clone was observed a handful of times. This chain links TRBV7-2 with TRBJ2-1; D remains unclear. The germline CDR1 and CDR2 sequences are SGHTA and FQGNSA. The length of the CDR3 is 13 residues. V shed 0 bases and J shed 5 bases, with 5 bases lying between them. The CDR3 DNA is TGTGCCAGCAGCTTAGCGATTGACAATGAGCAGTTCTTC. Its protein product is CASSLAIDNEQFF.

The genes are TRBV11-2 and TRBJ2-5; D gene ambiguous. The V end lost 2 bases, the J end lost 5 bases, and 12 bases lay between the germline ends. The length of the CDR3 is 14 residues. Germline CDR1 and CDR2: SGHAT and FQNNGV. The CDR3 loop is CASSLNALSETQYF. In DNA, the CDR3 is TGTGCCAGCAGCTTAAATGCGCTAAGCGAGACCCAGTACTTC.

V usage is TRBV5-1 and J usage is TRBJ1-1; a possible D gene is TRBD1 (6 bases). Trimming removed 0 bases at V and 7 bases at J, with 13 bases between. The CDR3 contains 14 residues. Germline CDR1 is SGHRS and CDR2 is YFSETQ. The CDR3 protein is CASSLDREDGEAFF. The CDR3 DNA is TGCGCCAGCAGCTTGGACAGGGAGGACGGTGAAGCTTTCTTT.

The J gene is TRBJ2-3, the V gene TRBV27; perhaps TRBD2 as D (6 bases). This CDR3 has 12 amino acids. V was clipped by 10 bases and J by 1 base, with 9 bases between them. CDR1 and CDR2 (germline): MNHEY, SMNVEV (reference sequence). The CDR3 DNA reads TGTGCCATTGGCGGGGGCACAGATACGCAGTATTTT. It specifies CAIGGGTDTQYF.

CDR3 region: CASSLGQYNEQFF. Here the CDR3 DNA reads TGTGCCAGCAGCCTAGGACAGTACAATGAGCAGTTCTTC. The chain employs TRBV7-6 and TRBJ2-1, with D possibly TRBD1 on 6 matching bases. The V gene lost 5 bases and the J gene lost 4 bases, with 9 bases spanning the gap. CDR1 is SGHVS and CDR2 is FNYEAQ in the germline V gene. CDR3 length: 13 amino acids.

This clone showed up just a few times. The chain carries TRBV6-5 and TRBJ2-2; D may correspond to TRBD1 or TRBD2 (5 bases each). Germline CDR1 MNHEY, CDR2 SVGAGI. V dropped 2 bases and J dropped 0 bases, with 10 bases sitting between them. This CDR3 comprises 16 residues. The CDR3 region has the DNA TGTGCCAGCAGTTACCCTTGGGGGTCGAACACCGGGGAGCTGTTTTTT. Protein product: CASSYPWGSNTGELFF.

Written as DNA, the CDR3 is TGTGCCAGCAGTTACTCCCCGGGACTAGCGGCGAAGCAGTACTTC. Amino acids: CASSYSPGLAAKQYF. The chain employs TRBV6-5 and TRBJ2-7, with 11 bases aligning to TRBD2. The CDR3 contains 15 residues. CDR1 is MNHEY and CDR2 is SVGAGI in the germline V gene. V lost 0 bases and J lost 8; bases outside the gene matches: 6.

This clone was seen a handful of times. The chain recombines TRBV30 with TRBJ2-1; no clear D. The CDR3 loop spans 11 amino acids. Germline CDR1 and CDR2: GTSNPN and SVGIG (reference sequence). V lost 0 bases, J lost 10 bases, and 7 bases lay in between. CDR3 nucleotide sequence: TGTGCCTGGAGTGTACGGGTAGAGCAGTTCTTC. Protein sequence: CAWSVRVEQFF. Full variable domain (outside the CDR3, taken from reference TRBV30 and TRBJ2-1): SQTIHQWPATLVQPVGSPLSLECTVEGTSNPNLYWYRQAAGRGLQLLFYSVGIGQISSEVPQNLSASRPQDRQFILSSKKLLLSDSGFYLCAWSVRVEQFFGPGTRLTVL.

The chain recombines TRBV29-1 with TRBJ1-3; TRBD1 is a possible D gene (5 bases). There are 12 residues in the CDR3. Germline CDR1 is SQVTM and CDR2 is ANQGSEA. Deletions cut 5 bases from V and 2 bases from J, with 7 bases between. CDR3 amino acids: CSVQTAGNTIYF. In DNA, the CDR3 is TGCAGCGTTCAGACAGCTGGAAACACCATATATTTT.

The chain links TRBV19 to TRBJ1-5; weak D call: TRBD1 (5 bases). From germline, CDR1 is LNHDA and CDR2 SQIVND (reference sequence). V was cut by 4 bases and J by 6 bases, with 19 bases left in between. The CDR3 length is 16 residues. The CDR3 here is CASSTAGTRGGQPQHF. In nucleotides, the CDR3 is TGTGCCAGTAGTACAGCCGGGACGAGAGGCGGTCAGCCCCAGCATTTT.

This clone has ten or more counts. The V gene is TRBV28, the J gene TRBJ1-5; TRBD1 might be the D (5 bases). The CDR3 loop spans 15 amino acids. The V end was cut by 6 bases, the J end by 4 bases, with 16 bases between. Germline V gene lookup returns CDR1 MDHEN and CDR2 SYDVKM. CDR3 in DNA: TGTGCCAGCAGCCCTCCCTTGGGGGTGAATCAGCCCCAGCATTTT. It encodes CASSPPLGVNQPQHF.

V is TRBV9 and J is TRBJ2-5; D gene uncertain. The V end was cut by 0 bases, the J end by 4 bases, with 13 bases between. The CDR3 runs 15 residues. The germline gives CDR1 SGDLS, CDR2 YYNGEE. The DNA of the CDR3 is TGTGCCAGCAGCGTAGATCCGAAGATGGGAGAGACCCAGTACTTC. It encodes CASSVDPKMGETQYF.

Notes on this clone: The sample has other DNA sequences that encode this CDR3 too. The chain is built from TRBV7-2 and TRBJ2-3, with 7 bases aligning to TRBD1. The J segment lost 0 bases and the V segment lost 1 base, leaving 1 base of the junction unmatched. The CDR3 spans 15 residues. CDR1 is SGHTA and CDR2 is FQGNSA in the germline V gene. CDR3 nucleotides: TGTGCCAGCAGCTTAGGACAGGGTAGCACAGATACGCAGTATTTT. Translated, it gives CASSLGQGSTDTQYF.